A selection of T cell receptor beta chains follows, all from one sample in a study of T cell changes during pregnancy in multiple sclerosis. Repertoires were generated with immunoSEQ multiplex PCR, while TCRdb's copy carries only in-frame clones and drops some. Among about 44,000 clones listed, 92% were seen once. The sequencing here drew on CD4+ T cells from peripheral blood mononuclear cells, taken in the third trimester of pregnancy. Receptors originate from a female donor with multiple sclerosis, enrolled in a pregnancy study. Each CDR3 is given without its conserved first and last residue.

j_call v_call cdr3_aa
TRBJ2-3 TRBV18 ASSPNGLAGGTDTQY
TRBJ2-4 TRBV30 AWRRLGGENIQY
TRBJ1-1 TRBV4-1 ASSSIRQGRTEAF
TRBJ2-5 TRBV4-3 ASSQVPGVGETQY
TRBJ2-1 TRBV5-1 ASSLYFRLTANEQF
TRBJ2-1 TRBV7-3 ASSPGSHNEQF
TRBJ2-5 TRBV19 ASSNSLGGRGLQETQY
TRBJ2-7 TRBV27 ASSLLAGVEYEQY
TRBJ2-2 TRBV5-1 ASSLEISRAGELF
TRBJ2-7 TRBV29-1 SVVGTSGVGEQY
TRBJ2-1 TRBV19 ASRSRDFSYNEQF
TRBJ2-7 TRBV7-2 ASSLVVGGTGEGEQY
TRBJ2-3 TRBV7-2 ASSLARGTATDTQY
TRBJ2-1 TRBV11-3 ASSLVRGADNEQF
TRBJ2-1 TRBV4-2 ASSQGRSRGVNEQF
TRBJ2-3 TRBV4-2 ASSQGNRESDTQY
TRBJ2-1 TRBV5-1 ASSGGASYNEQF
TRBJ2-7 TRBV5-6 ASTSRAEQY
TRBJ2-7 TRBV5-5 ASSWRIGGSSYEQY